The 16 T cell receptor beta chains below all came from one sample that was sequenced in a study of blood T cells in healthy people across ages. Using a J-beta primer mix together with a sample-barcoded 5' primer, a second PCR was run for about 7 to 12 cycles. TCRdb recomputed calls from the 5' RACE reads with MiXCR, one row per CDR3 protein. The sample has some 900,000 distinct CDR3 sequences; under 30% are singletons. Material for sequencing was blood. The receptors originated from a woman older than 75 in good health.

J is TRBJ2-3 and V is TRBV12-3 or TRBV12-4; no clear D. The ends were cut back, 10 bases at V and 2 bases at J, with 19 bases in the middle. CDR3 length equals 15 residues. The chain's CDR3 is CANDGKETITDTQYF. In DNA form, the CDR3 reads TGTGCCAACGATGGGAAAGAGACAATCACAGATACGCAGTATTTT.

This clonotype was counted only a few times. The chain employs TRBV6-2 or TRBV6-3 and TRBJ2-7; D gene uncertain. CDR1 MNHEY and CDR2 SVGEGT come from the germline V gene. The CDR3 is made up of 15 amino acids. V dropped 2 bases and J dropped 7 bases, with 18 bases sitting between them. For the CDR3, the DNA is TGTGCCAGCAGTTACAGGCTGACCACCTACAATGAGCAGTACTTC. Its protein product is CASSYRLTTYNEQYF.

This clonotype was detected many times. DNA for the CDR3: TGTGCCAGCAGCTTGGCCGACCAATACGAGCAGTACTTC. Translating gives CASSLADQYEQYF. J is TRBJ2-7 and V is TRBV5-5, with D unclear. With 0 bases removed from V and 4 bases from J, the gap between germline ends came to 8 bases. Germline CDR1 reads SGHKS; CDR2 reads YYEKEE (reference sequence). CDR3 length: 13 amino acids.

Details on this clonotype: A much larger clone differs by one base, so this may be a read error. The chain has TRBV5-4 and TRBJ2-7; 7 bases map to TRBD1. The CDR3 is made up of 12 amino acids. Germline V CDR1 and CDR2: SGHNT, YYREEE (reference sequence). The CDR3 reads CVSSFGQVEQYF. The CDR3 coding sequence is TGTGTCAGCAGCTTCGGACAGGTCGAGCAGTACTTC.

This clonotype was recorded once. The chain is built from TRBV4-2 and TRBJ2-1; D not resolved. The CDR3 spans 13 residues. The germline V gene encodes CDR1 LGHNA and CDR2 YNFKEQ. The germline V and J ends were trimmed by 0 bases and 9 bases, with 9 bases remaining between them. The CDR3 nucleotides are TGTGCCAGCAGCCAAGATCTCGGAGCTGAGCAGTTCTTC. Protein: CASSQDLGAEQFF.

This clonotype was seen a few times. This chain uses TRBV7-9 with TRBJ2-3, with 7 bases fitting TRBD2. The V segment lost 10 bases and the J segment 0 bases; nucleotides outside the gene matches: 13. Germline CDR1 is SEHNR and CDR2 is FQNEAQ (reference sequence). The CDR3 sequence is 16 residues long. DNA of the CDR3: TGTGCCACCGCCGGATCGGGGGGTTCTAGCACAGATACGCAGTATTTT. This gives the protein CATAGSGGSSTDTQYF. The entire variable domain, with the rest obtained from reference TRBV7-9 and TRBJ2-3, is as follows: DTGVSQNPRHKITKRGQNVTFRCDPISEHNRLYWYRQTLGQGPEFLTYFQNEAQLEKSRLLSDRFSAERPKGSFSTLEIQRTEQGDSAMYLCATAGSGGSSTDTQYFGPGTRLTVL.

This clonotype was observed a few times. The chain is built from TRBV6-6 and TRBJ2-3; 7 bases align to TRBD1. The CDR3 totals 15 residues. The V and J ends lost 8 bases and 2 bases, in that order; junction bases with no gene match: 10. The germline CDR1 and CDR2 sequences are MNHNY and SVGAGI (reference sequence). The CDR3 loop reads CASYSTGAPTDTQYF. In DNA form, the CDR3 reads TGTGCCAGCTATTCCACAGGGGCCCCCACAGATACGCAGTATTTT.

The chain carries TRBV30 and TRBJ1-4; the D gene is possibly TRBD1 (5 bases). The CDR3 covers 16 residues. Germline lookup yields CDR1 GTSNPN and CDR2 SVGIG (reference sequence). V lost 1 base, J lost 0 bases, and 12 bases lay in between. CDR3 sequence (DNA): TGTGCCTGGAGTGGGGGGGTATATACAACTAATGAAAAACTGTTTTTT. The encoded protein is CAWSGGVYTTNEKLFF.

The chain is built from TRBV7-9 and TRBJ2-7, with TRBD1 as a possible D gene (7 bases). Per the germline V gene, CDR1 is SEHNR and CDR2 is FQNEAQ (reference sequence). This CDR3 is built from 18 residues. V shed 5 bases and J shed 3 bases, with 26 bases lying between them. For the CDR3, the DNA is TGTGCCAGCAGCCAGTTCCCGGGACAGCCACCCGGGGGCTACGAGCAGTACTTC. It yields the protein CASSQFPGQPPGGYEQYF.

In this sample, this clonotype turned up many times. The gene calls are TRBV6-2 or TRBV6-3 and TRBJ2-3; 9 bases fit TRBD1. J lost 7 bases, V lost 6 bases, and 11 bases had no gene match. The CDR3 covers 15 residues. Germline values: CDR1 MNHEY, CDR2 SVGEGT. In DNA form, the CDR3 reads TGTGCCAGCAGAAAAACACAGGGGGCGCATCATACGCAGTATTTT. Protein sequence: CASRKTQGAHHTQYF.

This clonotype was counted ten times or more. CDR3 in amino acids: CASGREPNSPLHF. The CDR3 region has the DNA TGCGCCAGCGGCAGGGAACCGAATTCACCCCTCCACTTT. This chain links TRBV5-1 with TRBJ1-6; TRBD1 is a possible D gene (5 bases). This CDR3 has 13 amino acids. V dropped 7 bases and J dropped 7 bases, with 12 bases sitting between them. Germline CDR1 reads SGHRS; CDR2 reads YFSETQ. Variable domain in full (rest from reference TRBV5-1 and TRBJ1-6): KAGVTQTPRYLIKTRGQQVTLSCSPISGHRSVSWYQQTPGQGLQFLFEYFSETQRNKGNFPGRFSGRQFSNSRSEMNVSTLELGDSALYLCASGREPNSPLHFGNGTRLTVT.

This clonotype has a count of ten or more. CDR3 amino acids: CASSLMAAGGYEQYF. The CDR3 DNA reads TGCGCCAGCAGCTTAATGGCAGCGGGGGGGTACGAGCAGTACTTC. V usage is TRBV5-1 and J usage is TRBJ2-7; 10 positions agree with TRBD2. V gave up 2 bases and J gave up 4 bases; unmatched junction bases: 6. The CDR3 consists of 15 residues. Germline CDR1 SGHRS, CDR2 YFSETQ.

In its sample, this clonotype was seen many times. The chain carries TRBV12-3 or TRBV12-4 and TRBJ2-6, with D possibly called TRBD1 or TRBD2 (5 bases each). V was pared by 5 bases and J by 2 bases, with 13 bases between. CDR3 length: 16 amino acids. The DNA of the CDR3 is TGTGCCAGCAGTCCACAATTGGGGGCTGGGGCCAACGTCCTGACTTTC. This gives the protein CASSPQLGAGANVLTF.

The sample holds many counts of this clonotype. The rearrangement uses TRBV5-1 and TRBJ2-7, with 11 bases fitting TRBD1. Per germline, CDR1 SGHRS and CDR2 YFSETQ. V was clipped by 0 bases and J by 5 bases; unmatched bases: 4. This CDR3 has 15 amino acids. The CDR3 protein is CASSLAGQGADEQYF. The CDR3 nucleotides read TGCGCCAGCAGCTTGGCAGGACAGGGGGCCGACGAGCAGTACTTC.

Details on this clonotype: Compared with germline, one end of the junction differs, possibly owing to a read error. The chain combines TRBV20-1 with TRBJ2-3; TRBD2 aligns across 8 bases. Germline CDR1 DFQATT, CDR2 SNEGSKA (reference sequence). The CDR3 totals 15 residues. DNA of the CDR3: TGCAGTGCTCCGAGGGCCAGCGGGGGCCCAGATACGCGGTATTTT. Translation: CSAPRASGGPDTRYF.

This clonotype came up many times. In nucleotides, the CDR3 is TGTGCCATCAGTGGACTAGCAGGCAATGAGCAGTTCTTC. Encoded protein: CAISGLAGNEQFF. V usage is TRBV10-3 and J usage is TRBJ2-1; 7 bases match TRBD2. CDR1 is ENHRY and CDR2 is SYGVKD in the germline V gene. Trimming at V came to 4 bases and at J to 6 bases, leaving 3 bases not matched to a gene. The CDR3 totals 13 residues.